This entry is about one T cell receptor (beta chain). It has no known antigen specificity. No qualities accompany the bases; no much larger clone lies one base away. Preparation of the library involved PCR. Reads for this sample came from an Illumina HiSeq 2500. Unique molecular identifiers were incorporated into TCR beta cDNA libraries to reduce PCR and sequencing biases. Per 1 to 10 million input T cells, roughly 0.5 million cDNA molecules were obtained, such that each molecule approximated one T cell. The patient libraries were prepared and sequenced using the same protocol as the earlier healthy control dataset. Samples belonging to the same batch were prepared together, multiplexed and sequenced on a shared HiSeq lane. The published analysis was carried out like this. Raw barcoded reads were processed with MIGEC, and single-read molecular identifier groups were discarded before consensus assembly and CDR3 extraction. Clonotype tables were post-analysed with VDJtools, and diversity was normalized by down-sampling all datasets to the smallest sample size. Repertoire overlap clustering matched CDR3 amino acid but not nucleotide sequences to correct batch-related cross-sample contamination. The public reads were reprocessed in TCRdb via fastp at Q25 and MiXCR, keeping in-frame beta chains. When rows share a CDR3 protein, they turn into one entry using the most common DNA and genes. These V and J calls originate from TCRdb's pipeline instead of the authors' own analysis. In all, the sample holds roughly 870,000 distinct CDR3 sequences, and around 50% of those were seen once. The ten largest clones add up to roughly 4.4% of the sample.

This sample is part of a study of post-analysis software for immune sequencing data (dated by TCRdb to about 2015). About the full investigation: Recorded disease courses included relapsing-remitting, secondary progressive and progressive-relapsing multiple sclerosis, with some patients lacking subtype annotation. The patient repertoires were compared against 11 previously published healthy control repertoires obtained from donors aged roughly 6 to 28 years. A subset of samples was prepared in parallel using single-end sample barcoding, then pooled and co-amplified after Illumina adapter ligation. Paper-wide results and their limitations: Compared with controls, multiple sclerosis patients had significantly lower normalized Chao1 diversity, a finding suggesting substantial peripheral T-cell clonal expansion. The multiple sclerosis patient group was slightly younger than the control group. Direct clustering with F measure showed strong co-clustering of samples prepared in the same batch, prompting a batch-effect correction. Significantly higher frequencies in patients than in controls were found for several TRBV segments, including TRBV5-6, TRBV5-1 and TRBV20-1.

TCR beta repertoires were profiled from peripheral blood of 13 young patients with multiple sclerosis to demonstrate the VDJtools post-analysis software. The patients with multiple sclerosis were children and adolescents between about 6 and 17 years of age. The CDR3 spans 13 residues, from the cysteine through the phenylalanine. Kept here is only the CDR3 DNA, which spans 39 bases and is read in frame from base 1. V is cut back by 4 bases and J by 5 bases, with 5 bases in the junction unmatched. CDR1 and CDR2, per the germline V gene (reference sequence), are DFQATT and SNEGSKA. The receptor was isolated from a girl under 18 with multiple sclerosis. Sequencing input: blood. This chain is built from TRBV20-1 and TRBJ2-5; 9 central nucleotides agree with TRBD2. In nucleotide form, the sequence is TGCAGTGCTACGGGACTAGCCTGGGAGACCCAGTACTTC. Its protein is CSATGLAWETQYF.